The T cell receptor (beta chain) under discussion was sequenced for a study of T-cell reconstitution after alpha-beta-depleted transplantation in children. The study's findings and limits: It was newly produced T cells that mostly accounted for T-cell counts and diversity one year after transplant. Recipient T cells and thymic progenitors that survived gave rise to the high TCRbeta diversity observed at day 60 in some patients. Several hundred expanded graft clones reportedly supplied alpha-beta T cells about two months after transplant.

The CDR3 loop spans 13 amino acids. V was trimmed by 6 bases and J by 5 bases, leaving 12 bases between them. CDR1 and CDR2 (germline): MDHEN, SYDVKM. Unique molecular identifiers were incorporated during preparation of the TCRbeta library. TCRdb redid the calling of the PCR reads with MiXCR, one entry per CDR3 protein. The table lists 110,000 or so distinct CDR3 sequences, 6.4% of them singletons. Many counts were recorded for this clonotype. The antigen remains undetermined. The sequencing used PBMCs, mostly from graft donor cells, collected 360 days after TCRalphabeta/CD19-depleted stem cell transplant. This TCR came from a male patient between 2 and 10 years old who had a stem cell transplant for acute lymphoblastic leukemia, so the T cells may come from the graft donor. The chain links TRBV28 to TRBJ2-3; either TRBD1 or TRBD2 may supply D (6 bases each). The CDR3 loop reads CASSSQGGDTQYF. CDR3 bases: TGTGCCAGCAGCTCACAGGGAGGAGATACGCAGTATTTT.